This T cell receptor (beta chain) is from a study of blood T cell repertoires in COVID-19. Study context: Samples came from the United States, Italy and Spain, spanning acute and convalescent COVID-19. Sample material is recorded as cDNA or gDNA derived from T cells, B-cell-depleted T cells, or PBMCs.

Participants were placed into cohorts based on the clinical history they reported. Germline CDR1 reads LNHDA; CDR2 reads SQIVND (reference sequence). The CDR3 is 15 residues long. Trimming shortened V by 10 bases and J by 7 bases, and 20 bases separated the two germline ends. Per the original methods: Quantification of nucleated cells was approximated via reference gene primer amplification. Here immunoSEQ multiplex PCR was the method, and the copy in TCRdb shows in-frame clones only, minus some. V and J calls and clone size are those listed in that table; D and trimming were worked out from the DNA. The table lists around 500,000 clones, 80% to 90% of them singletons.

The V and J genes are TRBV19 and TRBJ1-6; weak D call: TRBD1 (5 bases). The source of this sequence is a woman aged 55-75 years who had recovered from COVID-19. The sample consisted of PBMCs or T cells enriched from blood (not recorded which). The CDR3 sequence is CATNAKGGDNSPLHF. CDR3 coding DNA: TGTGCCACCAATGCGAAAGGCGGGGACAATTCACCCCTCCACTTT.